The entry below gives a single TCR beta chain sequence along with its context. Samples each yielded at least 5 micrograms of total RNA. This sample stems from a study of blood T cells in healthy people across ages. A sample-barcoded 5' primer and a J-beta primer mix were used in a second PCR of roughly 6 to 12 cycles. Through a template-switch adaptor with 12 random nucleotides, each cDNA molecule received a tag. Sequencing recovered at least 3 million CDR3-containing paired-end reads from each sample. Via MiXCR, TCRdb re-called the 5' RACE reads, giving one row per CDR3 protein. The table records about 1.1 million distinct CDR3 sequences, 35% to 45% of them present only once. Trimming removed 7 bases at V and 0 bases at J, with 14 bases between. The germline CDR1 and CDR2 sequences are SQVTM and ANQGSEA. This CDR3 has 14 amino acids.

Sequencing was carried out using blood. The receptor's source is a man younger than 35 in good health. This chain links TRBV29-1 with TRBJ2-3, with D possibly matching TRBD1 (6 bases). CDR3 sequence reads: CSGSRGQSTDTQYF. The CDR3 nucleotides are TGCAGCGGCTCCAGGGGTCAGAGCACAGATACGCAGTATTTT.